The rows below give T cell receptor beta chains drawn from one sample of a study of intratumoral heterogeneity in liver cancer. This table comes from immunoSEQ multiplex PCR, and its TCRdb copy is limited to in-frame clones, with some not included. The sample shows 6,000 to 7,000 clones, about 50% of them seen only once. Sequencing used tumor tissue, obtained before any cancer treatment. The receptors originated from a man between 65 and 85 years old with hepatocellular carcinoma. Each CDR3 is given with its conserved first and last residue. Each record gives: D gene, J gene, clone size, V gene, CDR3 DNA, CDR3 protein. A D gene is named only where the DNA matches it firmly. The size entry is marked missing in some rows and otherwise reads once, few, many or a size class.

NA TRBJ1-1 NA TRBV4-1 TGCGCCAGCAGCCAAGCAGGAGGCCTGGGCACTGAAGCTTTCTTT CASSQAGGLGTEAFF
TRBD1 TRBJ2-7 NA TRBV5-1 TGCGCCAGCAGCCTATCAGACAGGGGCTACGAGCAGTACTTC CASSLSDRGYEQYF
TRBD1 TRBJ1-2 NA TRBV7-8 TGTGCCAGCAGCTTGCGGACAGGGGGGTATGGCTACACCTTC CASSLRTGGYGYTF
TRBD1 TRBJ2-7 NA TRBV4-2 TGTGCCAGCAGCCGACCTCTCGGGACAGGAGACGAGCAGTACTTC CASSRPLGTGDEQYF
NA TRBJ2-7 NA TRBV3-1/TRBV3-2 TGTGCCAGCAGCCATTCAACAGGGAGACACGAGCAGTACTTC CASSHSTGRHEQYF
NA TRBJ1-1 once TRBV27 TGTGCCAGCAGTACCGGGGGGACTGAAGCTTTCTTT CASSTGGTEAFF
NA TRBJ2-5 NA TRBV9 TGTGCCAGCAGCCTCACGACGAGGACGTCCCTCGAAGAGACCCAGTACTTC CASSLTTRTSLEETQYF
NA TRBJ2-5 medium-sized TRBV19 TGTGCCAGTACCCCCGAGGGGTTGGAGACCCAGTACTTC CASTPEGLETQYF
NA TRBJ1-5 few TRBV6-5 TGTGCCAGCAGTTACTCGGGGCAGGGCAATCAGCCCCAGCATTTT CASSYSGQGNQPQHF
TRBD1 TRBJ1-2 many TRBV16 TGTGCCAGCAGCCAATCCCGGACAGGGGGCTTTGGCTACACCTTC CASSQSRTGGFGYTF
NA TRBJ1-6 NA TRBV5-8 TGTGCCAGCAGCCGGCGACTTTCACCCCTCCACTTT CASSRRLSPLHF
TRBD1 TRBJ2-7 NA TRBV30 TGTGCCTGGAGTAAACAGGGGCTAGCCTATTACGAGCAGTACTTC CAWSKQGLAYYEQYF
NA TRBJ2-5 NA TRBV3-1/TRBV3-2 TGTGCCAGCAGCCTTGGAGCAGAGACCCAGTACTTC CASSLGAETQYF
TRBD1 TRBJ2-5 NA TRBV5-4 TGTGCCAGCAGTCCAGGAGGACAGGGAGAGACCCAGTACTTC CASSPGGQGETQYF
NA TRBJ1-2 NA TRBV28 TGTGCCAGCAGTTTAGATGAGGGGGGCCGCGACTATGGCTACACCTTC CASSLDEGGRDYGYTF
NA TRBJ1-6 NA TRBV6-6 TGTGCCAGCAGCTTGGCGAGCTCCTATAATTCACCCCTCCACTTT CASSLASSYNSPLHF
NA TRBJ2-6 NA TRBV10-3 TGTGCCATCAGTGAGTCTTCCTCCTCTGGGGCCAACGTCCTGACTTTC CAISESSSSGANVLTF
NA TRBJ1-2 NA TRBV6-5 TGTGCCAGCAGATTACACGGATTGAACTATGGCTACACCTTC CASRLHGLNYGYTF
NA TRBJ2-3 NA TRBV3-1/TRBV3-2 TGTGCCAGCAGCCACCGGATGACAGGTAGCACAGATACGCAGTATTTT CASSHRMTGSTDTQYF
NA TRBJ2-3 few TRBV6-2/TRBV6-3 TGTGCCAGCAGTTACAGACGAGCGATGGGGACAGATACGCAGTATTTT CASSYRRAMGTDTQYF
NA TRBJ2-3 NA TRBV19 TGTGCCAGTAACCCCAGGTTCGGAGATACGCAGTATTTT CASNPRFGDTQYF
TRBD1 TRBJ1-1 few TRBV30 TGTGCCTGGAGGGATCTTACAGGGGCTAACACTGAAGCTTTCTTT CAWRDLTGANTEAFF
TRBD1 TRBJ1-2 once TRBV9 TGTGCCAGCAGCGACCAAGGACAGGGGGCTATTCATGGCTACACCTTC CASSDQGQGAIHGYTF
TRBD2 TRBJ2-1 medium-sized TRBV4-3 TGCGCCAGCAGCCAAGATTTGCCTAGCGGGGGGCTCCCCCGGTTCTTC CASSQDLPSGGLPRFF
TRBD2 TRBJ2-5 medium-sized TRBV6-5 TGTGCCAGCAGAAAGCTAGCGGGCAATGGGGAGACCCAGTACTTC CASRKLAGNGETQYF
NA TRBJ2-2 NA TRBV2 TGTGCCAGCAGTGAACAGGGGTTCGGGGAGCTGTTTTTT CASSEQGFGELFF
TRBD2 TRBJ2-3 NA TRBV10-3 TGTGCCATCAGTGAGTCGCTAGCGGGGGTCACAGATACGCAGTATTTT CAISESLAGVTDTQYF
NA TRBJ2-4 NA TRBV6-5 TGTGCCAGCAGTTACGGGGGGCTAGCCAAAAACATTCAGTACTTC CASSYGGLAKNIQYF
TRBD2 TRBJ2-3 NA TRBV6-6 TGTGCCAGCAGTCGACTAGTAGCGGGGGGCACAGATACGCAGTATTTT CASSRLVAGGTDTQYF
TRBD2 TRBJ2-1 few TRBV5-6 TGTGCCAGCAGCGCGGGGGGGCACAATGAGCAGTTCTTC CASSAGGHNEQFF
NA TRBJ1-5 once TRBV5-5 TGTGCCAGCAGCTTGGAGAGGGGAAGAGCCAATCAGCCCCAGCATTTT CASSLERGRANQPQHF
TRBD2 TRBJ2-1 NA TRBV7-2 TGTGCCAGCAGCTTAGGCGGGGGGGCCGTCTACAATGAGCAGTTCTTC CASSLGGGAVYNEQFF
NA TRBJ2-6 medium-sized TRBV28 TGTGCCAGCAGTCCAAAGATATATGGCTCTCCTGGGGCCAACGTCCTGACTTTC CASSPKIYGSPGANVLTF
TRBD2 TRBJ2-1 few TRBV7-2 TGTGCCAGCAGCGCCCCTCGGGACTACTACAATGAGCAGTTCTTC CASSAPRDYYNEQFF
TRBD1 TRBJ1-1 few TRBV4-1 TGCGCCAGCAGCCCGGGACAGGGCATTAACACTGAAGCTTTCTTT CASSPGQGINTEAFF
TRBD1 TRBJ2-5 NA TRBV5-1 TGCGCCAGCAGCTTGGGGACAGGGGGCGGGAAGACCCAGTACTTC CASSLGTGGGKTQYF
NA TRBJ1-2 NA TRBV10-3 TGTGCCATCAGTGGGCTCCCGGGGGGTGGCTACACCTTC CAISGLPGGGYTF
NA TRBJ2-1 few TRBV12-5 TGTGCTAGTGGTTTGGGGGCTCCTGATGAGCAGTTCTTC CASGLGAPDEQFF
NA TRBJ2-2 NA TRBV5-4 TGTGCCAGCAGCTTGGGACTCGCGGGGAACACCGGGGAGCTGTTTTTT CASSLGLAGNTGELFF
TRBD1 TRBJ1-1 once TRBV7-8 TGTGCCAGCAGCTTAGTGCAGGGGGCAAGCACTGAAGCTTTCTTT CASSLVQGASTEAFF
TRBD2 TRBJ2-4 NA TRBV10-3 TGTGCCACAGGACTAGCGGGGGGAGAAAACATTCAGTACTTC CATGLAGGENIQYF
NA TRBJ2-3 NA TRBV7-3 TGTGCCAGCAGCCCCAGTCAGGGGTTAGTATCAGATACGCAGTATTTT CASSPSQGLVSDTQYF
TRBD2 TRBJ2-5 NA TRBV7-2 TGTGCCAGCAGCTTCCAGCGGGGGAGACAAGAGACCCAGTACTTC CASSFQRGRQETQYF
NA TRBJ1-1 large TRBV5-5 TGTGCCAGCAGCTTGGATTCGTACACTGAAGCTTTCTTT CASSLDSYTEAFF
TRBD1 TRBJ1-6 once TRBV6-2/TRBV6-3 TGTGCCAGCAGTAGCAAAGTGGGACAGGGATTCTATAATTCACCCCTCCACTTT CASSSKVGQGFYNSPLHF